These 6 T cell receptor beta chains share one sample of origin, sequenced in a study of blood T cell repertoires in COVID-19. Generated by immunoSEQ multiplex PCR, the TCRdb table keeps only in-frame clones and is missing some. The sample includes 200,000 to 250,000 clones, roughly four fifths of them seen just once. The sequencing input was peripheral blood. Every receptor here comes from a woman aged 45-60 years with active or convalescent COVID-19.

The rearrangement uses TRBV5-1 and TRBJ1-1, with 9 bases identical to TRBD1. This CDR3 region has 14 residues. Germline V gene lookup returns CDR1 SGHRS and CDR2 YFSETQ. V gave up 0 bases and J gave up 7 bases; unmatched junction bases: 4. CDR3 nucleotide sequence: TGCGCCAGCAGCTTGGGGGGACAGGGAAATGAAGCTTTCTTT. Translation: CASSLGGQGNEAFF.

The chain is built from TRBV5-1 and TRBJ1-3, with D unclear. Trimming pared 1 base from V and 4 bases from J, leaving 9 bases between. The CDR3 runs 14 residues. Germline V gene lookup returns CDR1 SGHRS and CDR2 YFSETQ. The CDR3 protein is CASSLTGIGNTIYF. The CDR3 nucleotides read TGCGCCAGCAGCTTGACGGGGATCGGAAACACCATATATTTT.

This clone occurred once. The chain uses TRBV6-5 and TRBJ2-1, with 7 nucleotides matching TRBD2. V shed 4 bases, J shed 6 bases, and the junction held 12 bases outside the gene matches. The CDR3 extends over 16 amino acids. Germline-derived CDR1 and CDR2 are MNHEY and SVGAGI. For the CDR3, the DNA is TGTGCCAGCAGTTCGGCAGCGGGAAAGGACGTCAATGAGCAGTTCTTC. Its translation is CASSSAAGKDVNEQFF.

V and J are TRBV9 and TRBJ2-2; D uncertain. CDR1 and CDR2 (germline): SGDLS, YYNGEE. V lost 0 bases and J lost 4, with 13 bases in between. The CDR3 is 16 amino acids. The CDR3 sequence: CASSVVATSGTGELFF. Here the CDR3 DNA reads TGTGCCAGCAGCGTAGTTGCCACATCGGGCACCGGGGAGCTGTTTTTT. Combining the CDR3 with reference TRBV9 and TRBJ2-2 gives the whole variable domain DSGVTQTPKHLITATGQRVTLRCSPRSGDLSVYWYQQSLDQGLQFLIQYYNGEERAKGNILERFSAQQFPDLHSELNLSSLELGDSALYFCASSVVATSGTGELFFGEGSRLTVL.

This sequence joins TRBV5-1 and TRBJ2-2, with D maybe TRBD2 (5 bases). In germline, CDR1 is SGHRS, CDR2 YFSETQ. V lost 6 bases to trimming and J lost 4 bases, with 16 bases between them. The CDR3 runs to 15 residues. CDR3 amino acids: CASTPARGSTGELFF. CDR3 nucleotide sequence: TGCGCCAGCACCCCGGCACGAGGGAGCACCGGGGAGCTGTTTTTT.

This clone showed up just a few times. The chain links TRBV2 to TRBJ1-2, with TRBD1 as a possible D gene (5 bases). V was cut by 4 bases and J by 3 bases, with 9 bases left in between. The CDR3 is 13 amino acids. Germline V gene lookup returns CDR1 SNHLY and CDR2 FYNNEI. This CDR3 is CASSVQGDYGYTF. As DNA, the CDR3 is TGTGCCAGCAGTGTGCAGGGTGACTATGGCTACACCTTC.